This passage covers 26 T cell receptor beta chains from one sample sequenced in a study of T cells expressing NK-cell markers. TCRdb re-called the 5' RACE reads and catalogs CDR3 proteins one per entry, DNA excluded. The sample features about 370,000 distinct CDR3 sequences, with around a tenth in its top ten. Sequenced material: blood T cells: a sorted CD56 or NKG2C T cell subset, CD4+ or CD8+ T cells, or bulk PBMC T cells (not recorded which). The receptors were gathered from a woman aged 45 to 65 in good health.

The CDR3 protein is CAISETDRVQQPQHF. The J gene is TRBJ1-5, the V gene TRBV10-3; the D gene TCRdb calls, TRBD1, cannot be checked with no DNA. The germline CDR1 and CDR2 sequences are ENHRY and SYGVKD. CDR3 length: 15 residues.

The CDR3 sequence: CASSLNVQGQTQYF. The chain couples TRBV5-1 to TRBJ2-5; TCRdb's D call, TRBD1, is unchecked because there is no DNA. Germline CDR1 SGHRS, CDR2 YFSETQ. The CDR3 has 14 amino acids.

The V and J genes are TRBV12-3 or TRBV12-4 and TRBJ2-7; absent DNA, TCRdb's TRBD2 call cannot be checked. CDR3 length: 13 residues. CDR3 protein: CASSLGQGNEQYF.

The chain employs TRBV20-1 and TRBJ2-2; the D gene TCRdb calls, TRBD1, cannot be checked with no DNA. CDR3 size: 16 residues. Germline loops: CDR1 DFQATT, CDR2 SNEGSKA (reference sequence). The CDR3 sequence is CSARDGQGANTGELFF.

The gene calls are TRBV20-1 and TRBJ2-5; there is no DNA to check the TCRdb D call of TRBD2. The length of the CDR3 is 15 residues. The germline V gene has CDR1 DFQATT and CDR2 SNEGSKA (reference sequence). CDR3 sequence: CSARSGGGRGETQYF.

The V gene is TRBV6-5, the J gene TRBJ2-3; TCRdb lists TRBD1, though no DNA is available to test this call. Germline-derived CDR1 and CDR2 are MNHEY and SVGAGI. The CDR3 consists of 12 residues. The CDR3 spells CASSYRGDTQYF.

The chain links TRBV10-3 to TRBJ2-3; the TCRdb D gene call, TRBD1, has no DNA to confirm it. Germline CDR1 is ENHRY and CDR2 is SYGVKD. The CDR3 contains 13 residues. CDR3 protein: CASEGATTDTQYF.

The chain recombines TRBV9 with TRBJ2-1. The V gene's germline CDR1 is SGDLS and CDR2 YYNGEE. This CDR3 contains 12 residues. The CDR3 is CASSDRENEQFF.

V and J are TRBV16 and TRBJ2-5. Per the germline V gene, CDR1 is KGHSY and CDR2 is FQNENV. CDR3 length: 12 amino acids. The CDR3 loop is CASSQRPETQYF. The whole variable domain, filled in from reference TRBV16 and TRBJ2-5, reads GEEVAQTPKHLVRGEGQKAKLYCAPIKGHSYVFWYQQVLKNEFKFLISFQNENVFDETGMPKERFSAKCLPNSPCSLEIQATKLEDSAVYFCASSQRPETQYFGPGTRLLVL.

The chain employs TRBV6-5 and TRBJ1-3; TCRdb calls TRBD1, which cannot be checked without DNA. Germline V gene sequence: CDR1 MNHEY, CDR2 SVGAGI. The CDR3 totals 15 residues. The CDR3 loop reads CASSSAGGGGNTIYF.

The chain combines TRBV2 with TRBJ2-2; TCRdb proposes TRBD2, but this gene call is untestable without DNA. Germline V gene sequence: CDR1 SNHLY, CDR2 FYNNEI. The CDR3 covers 17 residues. CDR3 protein: CASSPGLAGLVTGELFF. The full variable domain, rest sourced from reference TRBV2 and TRBJ2-2, is EPEVTQTPSHQVTQMGQEVILRCVPISNHLYFYWYRQILGQKVEFLVSFYNNEISEKSEIFDDQFSVERPDGSNFTLKIRSTKLEDSAMYFCASSPGLAGLVTGELFFGEGSRLTVL.

V gene TRBV5-1 combines with J gene TRBJ2-6; TCRdb selects TRBD1, and the lack of DNA leaves this call unchecked. The CDR3 covers 18 residues. Germline V gene sequence: CDR1 SGHRS, CDR2 YFSETQ. The CDR3 loop is CASSPRTGANSGANVLTF.

The rearrangement joins TRBV28 to TRBJ1-2; the D call of TRBD1 rests on TCRdb alone, since no DNA is present to check it. CDR1 and CDR2 (germline): MDHEN, SYDVKM. CDR3 length equals 11 residues. CDR3 protein: CATGRGNGYTF.

The chain is built from TRBV5-1 and TRBJ2-1. This CDR3 contains 17 residues. CDR1 and CDR2 (germline): SGHRS, YFSETQ. The CDR3 loop reads CASSLVPLGESYNEQFF.

J is TRBJ2-1 and V is TRBV18; TCRdb's D gene call, TRBD2, goes unchecked for lack of DNA. The CDR3 has 20 residues. CDR1 KGHSH and CDR2 LQKENI come from the germline V gene. CDR3 loop: CASSLPIGLAGVGSYNEQFF.

The CDR3 loop reads CASRGQLAGGPQETQYF. The chain is built from TRBV28 and TRBJ2-5; checking the TCRdb D call of TRBD2 is not possible without DNA. CDR3 length equals 17 residues. From germline, CDR1 is MDHEN and CDR2 SYDVKM.

The chain uses TRBV5-1 and TRBJ1-4; TCRdb proposes TRBD1, but this gene call is untestable without DNA. CDR3 size: 11 residues. Germline loops: CDR1 SGHRS, CDR2 YFSETQ. CDR3 residues: CASSADKKLFF. Full variable domain (missing parts from reference TRBV5-1 and TRBJ1-4): KAGVTQTPRYLIKTRGQQVTLSCSPISGHRSVSWYQQTPGQGLQFLFEYFSETQRNKGNFPGRFSGRQFSNSRSEMNVSTLELGDSALYLCASSADKKLFFGSGTQLSVL.

The V gene is TRBV3-1, the J gene TRBJ2-3; checking the TCRdb D call of TRBD2 is not possible without DNA. The CDR3 has 15 residues. CDR1 is LGHDT, CDR2 YNNKEL, per germline (reference sequence). The CDR3 region is CASSQGQREGDTQYF.

V is TRBV24-1 and J is TRBJ2-2; there is no DNA to check the TCRdb D call of TRBD2. Germline-derived CDR1 and CDR2 are KGHDR and SFDVKD. This CDR3 is built from 15 residues. The CDR3 sequence: CATAPGGLNTGELFF.

The chain combines TRBV5-1 with TRBJ2-1; TCRdb indicates TRBD2, and absent DNA this call remains unverified. The CDR3 extends over 18 amino acids. The germline CDR1 and CDR2 sequences are SGHRS and YFSETQ. CDR3 region: CATQERGLGLAGHNEQFF.

The genes are TRBV15 and TRBJ1-4. CDR1 and CDR2 from the germline V gene are LNHNV and YYDKDF (reference sequence). The CDR3 contains 17 residues. CDR3: CATSRDAVGLSNEKLFF.

The gene calls are TRBV24-1 and TRBJ2-1; TCRdb outputs TRBD1, but without DNA this stays unchecked. Per germline, CDR1 KGHDR and CDR2 SFDVKD. The CDR3 runs 15 residues. This CDR3 reads CATSDLAGNYNEQFF.

CDR3 region: CASSVSGAGGDIEQYF. This rearrangement joins TRBV9 to TRBJ2-7; TCRdb gives TRBD2 as the D gene, but with no DNA this cannot be confirmed. This CDR3 is built from 16 residues. Germline V gene data show CDR1 as SGDLS and CDR2 as YYNGEE.

This chain joins TRBV20-1 and TRBJ2-1; the TCRdb D gene call, TRBD2, has no DNA to confirm it. The germline CDR1 and CDR2 sequences are DFQATT and SNEGSKA (reference sequence). This CDR3 contains 13 residues. CDR3 in amino acids: CSASLGPYNEQFF.

The chain couples TRBV19 to TRBJ1-5; without DNA, the TCRdb call of TRBD1 cannot be checked. CDR1 is LNHDA and CDR2 is SQIVND in the germline V gene (reference sequence). The CDR3 sequence is 16 residues long. The CDR3 spells CASSIDGGTPNQPQHF.

The chain links TRBV5-1 to TRBJ2-7; TCRdb designates TRBD2, a call that cannot be tested without DNA. The germline gives CDR1 SGHRS, CDR2 YFSETQ. This CDR3 has 13 amino acids. The CDR3 is CASSSLTSFEQYF. The complete variable domain, with remaining parts taken from reference TRBV5-1 and TRBJ2-7, reads KAGVTQTPRYLIKTRGQQVTLSCSPISGHRSVSWYQQTPGQGLQFLFEYFSETQRNKGNFPGRFSGRQFSNSRSEMNVSTLELGDSALYLCASSSLTSFEQYFGPGTRLTVT.